This TCR beta chain was captured in a study of early T cells in non-severe SARS-CoV-2 infection. One entry per CDR3 protein results from TCRdb running MiXCR on the 5' RACE reads. The sample contains about 98,000 distinct CDR3 sequences, about an eighth of which appear only once. The germline V and J ends were trimmed by 3 bases and 1 base, with 12 bases remaining between them. The V gene's germline CDR1 is SEHNR and CDR2 FQNEAQ (reference sequence). This CDR3 is built from 15 residues. Specimen: whole blood. The sequence was obtained from an adult who was a healthcare worker with PCR-confirmed SARS-CoV-2 infection or an uninfected control (not recorded which). V is TRBV7-9 and J is TRBJ2-5; D may be TRBD2 (6 bases). The CDR3 DNA is TGTGCCAGCAGCTTTTTGGGGGGAACCCAAGAGACCCAGTACTTC. It encodes CASSFLGGTQETQYF.